This entry lists 27 T cell receptor beta chains sequenced from one sample in a study of blood T cell repertoires in COVID-19. The assay was immunoSEQ multiplex PCR, and TCRdb's table has in-frame clones only and misses some. The sample shows fewer than 300,000 clones, around 89% of them seen only once. Sequencing used peripheral blood. Receptors were obtained from a man aged 30-40 years with acute or convalescent COVID-19.

The chain is built from TRBV7-9 and TRBJ1-2; D is undetermined. This CDR3 has 13 residues. Trimming cost V 3 bases and J 2 bases, with 7 bases left between them. The germline gives CDR1 SEHNR, CDR2 FQNEAQ (reference sequence). CDR3 bases: TGTGCCAGCAGCTTCTCGGGGAACTATGGCTACACCTTC. Amino acid sequence: CASSFSGNYGYTF.

This rearrangement joins TRBV28 to TRBJ1-2, with D maybe TRBD1 (5 bases). CDR3 length: 15 amino acids. Germline V CDR1 and CDR2: MDHEN, SYDVKM. Deletions cut 3 bases from V and 4 bases from J, with 15 bases between. CDR3 nucleotides: TGTGCCAGCAGTTTCAGACTGGACACCCTCTATGGCTACACCTTC. Translated, it gives CASSFRLDTLYGYTF.

The chain carries TRBV5-1 and TRBJ2-7; 11 bases match TRBD2. The CDR3 has 18 residues. Trimming took 4 bases from V and 1 from J; bases not matched to a gene: 13. Germline V gives CDR1 SGHRS, CDR2 YFSETQ. The CDR3 sequence: CASSRTAWTSGFSYEQYF. The CDR3 nucleotides read TGCGCCAGCAGCCGGACAGCTTGGACTAGCGGGTTTTCCTACGAGCAGTACTTC.

This sequence joins TRBV20-1 and TRBJ2-3; D may be TRBD2 (7 bases). The CDR3 loop spans 14 amino acids. CDR1 is DFQATT, CDR2 SNEGSKA, per germline (reference sequence). The V and J ends lost 3 bases and 0 bases respectively, with 10 bases between them. The CDR3 bases are TGCAGTGCTAGTGAGGGGGGGAGCACAGATACGCAGTATTTT. Amino acid sequence: CSASEGGSTDTQYF.

The chain joins TRBV7-9 to TRBJ1-5, with D hard to call. This CDR3 has 13 amino acids. The V end was cut by 5 bases, the J end by 3 bases, with 8 bases between. CDR1 and CDR2 (germline): SEHNR, FQNEAQ (reference sequence). The CDR3 loop is CASSPTANQPQHF. The CDR3 nucleotides read TGTGCCAGCAGCCCTACAGCCAATCAGCCCCAGCATTTT.

The chain uses TRBV19 and TRBJ1-2; D not certain. The CDR3 has 14 amino acids. The V and J ends lost 1 base and 3 bases respectively, with 9 bases between them. The germline V gene encodes CDR1 LNHDA and CDR2 SQIVND (reference sequence). The CDR3 nucleotides are TGTGCCAGTAGTATAGCTCGGGTCGACTATGGCTACACCTTC. Its translation is CASSIARVDYGYTF.

This sequence joins TRBV9 and TRBJ2-7, with D tentatively TRBD2 (6 bases). The CDR3 length is 15 residues. The V gene lost 0 bases and the J gene lost 2 bases, with 12 bases spanning the gap. Per germline, CDR1 SGDLS and CDR2 YYNGEE. The CDR3 sequence is CASSVGGEGAYEQYF. The CDR3 DNA reads as TGTGCCAGCAGCGTAGGGGGGGAAGGGGCCTACGAGCAGTACTTC.

This clone was detected a few times. The chain recombines TRBV19 with TRBJ1-5; D gene unclear. The CDR3 runs to 14 residues. The germline V gene has CDR1 LNHDA and CDR2 SQIVND (reference sequence). The V end was cut by 11 bases, the J end by 6 bases, with 20 bases between. DNA of the CDR3: TGTGCCTCTAGCACCGGGCGGGCGGGTCAGCCCCAGCATTTT. Translating it yields CASSTGRAGQPQHF.

This chain connects TRBV21-1 to TRBJ1-4. TRBV21-1 is a documented pseudogene. The CDR3 loop spans 14 amino acids. The CDR3 is CASSKVREGEKLFF. CDR3 nucleotide sequence: TGTGCCAGCAGCAAAGTCAGGGAGGGAGAAAAACTGTTTTTT.

The genes are TRBV29-1 and TRBJ2-1, with 8 bases matching TRBD2. The CDR3 runs 12 residues. V shed 7 bases and J 11 bases; nucleotides not matched to a gene: 10. Per the germline V gene, CDR1 is SQVTM and CDR2 is ANQGSEA. CDR3 in amino acids: CSALIAGNQQFF. The CDR3 DNA sequence: TGCAGCGCGTTAATAGCGGGGAACCAGCAGTTCTTC.

V gene TRBV3-1 (or the pseudogene TRBV3-2) combines with J gene TRBJ2-7; 7 bases are a match to TRBD1. CDR3 length: 16 amino acids. Germline V gene data show CDR1 as LGHDT and CDR2 as YNNKEL (reference sequence). V dropped 0 bases and J dropped 0; count of bases not matched to a gene: 5. The CDR3 region has the DNA TGTGCCAGCAGCCAAGATTCGAGGGACAGCTCCTACGAGCAGTACTTC. Its translation is CASSQDSRDSSYEQYF.

This sequence joins TRBV7-6 and TRBJ1-2; 7 bases agree with TRBD1. This CDR3 is built from 16 residues. The V gene's germline CDR1 is SGHVS and CDR2 FNYEAQ. J was trimmed by 2 bases and V by 4 bases; bases with no gene match: 10. CDR3 region: CASSYTTGAPNYGYTF. The CDR3 DNA follows: TGTGCCAGCAGCTACACCACAGGGGCTCCCAACTATGGCTACACCTTC.

The rearrangement joins TRBV3-1 (or the pseudogene TRBV3-2) to TRBJ1-2; D is undetermined. This CDR3 spans 12 amino acids. V lost 8 bases and J lost 3, with 10 bases in between. Germline loops: CDR1 LGHDT, CDR2 YNNKEL (reference sequence). The CDR3 spells CASGGRDYGYTF. DNA for the CDR3: TGTGCCAGCGGAGGAAGGGACTATGGCTACACCTTC.

The chain employs TRBV28 and TRBJ1-3; D ambiguous. Germline CDR1 reads MDHEN; CDR2 reads SYDVKM. The CDR3 runs to 14 residues. Trimming removed 8 bases from V and 3 bases from J, with 14 bases in between. CDR3 amino acids: CASRPYRSGNTIYF. The DNA of the CDR3 is TGTGCCAGCCGCCCATATAGGAGTGGAAACACCATATATTTT.

V usage is TRBV10-3 and J usage is TRBJ2-5; TRBD1 might be the D (6 bases). The CDR3 sequence is 15 residues long. Germline V gives CDR1 ENHRY, CDR2 SYGVKD. V shed 0 bases and J shed 4 bases, with 12 bases lying between them. The CDR3 sequence: CAISESNRVAETQYF. The CDR3 DNA reads TGTGCCATCAGTGAGTCGAACAGGGTGGCAGAGACCCAGTACTTC.

The J gene is TRBJ2-7, the V gene TRBV3-1 (or the pseudogene TRBV3-2), with 8 bases aligning to TRBD2. CDR3 length: 19 amino acids. The V segment lost 0 bases and the J segment 3 bases; nucleotides outside the gene matches: 16. From germline, CDR1 is LGHDT and CDR2 YNNKEL (reference sequence). CDR3 nucleotides: TGTGCCAGCAGCCAAGAATTGGGGATAGGCGCCCGGGAGGGCTACGAGCAGTACTTC. Protein sequence: CASSQELGIGAREGYEQYF.

CDR3 in amino acids: CASSQDRGHNGYTF. The DNA of the CDR3 is TGTGCCAGCAGCCAAGACAGGGGGCATAATGGCTACACCTTC. The chain uses TRBV14 and TRBJ1-2, with 8 bases fitting TRBD1. The CDR3 has 14 amino acids. After removal of 0 bases from V and 6 bases from J, the junction contained 3 bases not matched to a gene. Germline V gene lookup returns CDR1 SGHDN and CDR2 FVKESK.

On this clone itself: At the DNA level, this CDR3 is encoded by other sequences in the same sample as well. The J gene is TRBJ2-7, the V gene TRBV6-5; 14 bases line up with TRBD2. The CDR3 has 16 residues. Losses at the gene ends were 4 bases for V and 4 bases for J; bases not matched to a gene: 6. The V gene's germline CDR1 is MNHEY and CDR2 SVGAGI. The CDR3 protein is CASSLGLAGGGYEQYF. Here the CDR3 DNA reads TGTGCCAGCAGTTTAGGACTAGCGGGAGGAGGGTACGAGCAGTACTTC.

The chain recombines TRBV15 with TRBJ1-1, with D unclear. Trimming took off 0 bases at V and 5 bases at J, with 10 bases between the two ends. CDR3 length: 14 amino acids. CDR1 LNHNV and CDR2 YYDKDF come from the germline V gene (reference sequence). The CDR3 loop is CATSRDHGGTEAFF. The CDR3 DNA sequence: TGTGCCACCAGCAGAGATCATGGCGGGACTGAAGCTTTCTTT.

V is TRBV5-1 and J is TRBJ2-1, with D perhaps TRBD1 (6 bases). The CDR3 runs to 14 residues. Germline V gives CDR1 SGHRS, CDR2 YFSETQ. V lost 5 bases and J 6 bases, leaving 15 bases between the germline ends. This CDR3 reads CASSSAGVANEQFF. CDR3 sequence (DNA): TGCGCCAGCAGTTCTGCAGGGGTGGCCAATGAGCAGTTCTTC.

The chain links TRBV5-3 to TRBJ1-2; D gene ambiguous. TRBV5-3 is an ORF for which the function is uncertain. V was shortened by 1 base and J by 10 bases, with 14 bases between the two germline ends. CDR3 length: 13 amino acids. CDR3 in amino acids: CARSLTNSLTYTF. DNA for the CDR3: TGTGCCAGAAGCTTGACAAATTCTTTAACCTACACCTTC.

V gene TRBV5-4 combines with J gene TRBJ1-5; D unresolved. V lost 4 bases to trimming and J lost 3 bases, with 5 bases between them. This CDR3 spans 12 amino acids. Germline V lookup: CDR1 SGHNT, CDR2 YYREEE (reference sequence). The CDR3 reads CASSVDNQPQHF. CDR3 DNA sequence: TGTGCCAGCAGCGTAGACAATCAGCCCCAGCATTTT.

The chain combines TRBV28 with TRBJ1-5; 8 bases map to TRBD1. After removal of 6 bases from V and 5 bases from J, the junction contained 6 bases not matched to a gene. Looked up from germline, CDR1 is MDHEN and CDR2 is SYDVKM. The CDR3 is 14 amino acids. The chain's CDR3 is CASSWDRFYQPQHF. In DNA form, the CDR3 reads TGTGCCAGCAGCTGGGACAGGTTCTATCAGCCCCAGCATTTT.

The chain couples TRBV28 to TRBJ2-7, with 7 bases fitting TRBD2. Trimming took 5 bases from V and 2 from J; bases not matched to a gene: 12. This CDR3 contains 16 residues. Looked up from germline, CDR1 is MDHEN and CDR2 is SYDVKM. The CDR3 sequence: CASSPTGGGSTYEQYF. The CDR3 bases are TGTGCCAGCAGTCCGACGGGTGGCGGGAGTACCTACGAGCAGTACTTC. Full variable domain (rest looked up from reference TRBV28 and TRBJ2-7): DVKVTQSSRYLVKRTGEKVFLECVQDMDHENMFWYRQDPGLGLRLIYFSYDVKMKEKGDIPEGYSVSREKKERFSLILESASTNQTSMYLCASSPTGGGSTYEQYFGPGTRLTVT.

This clone was observed once. This chain connects TRBV5-1 to TRBJ2-1, with 7 bases aligning to TRBD1. Germline V gives CDR1 SGHRS, CDR2 YFSETQ. CDR3 size: 15 residues. V shed 3 bases, J shed 2 bases, and the junction held 5 bases outside the gene matches. The CDR3 reads CASSYLTGPYNEQFF. The CDR3 coding sequence is TGCGCCAGCAGCTATTTGACAGGGCCCTACAATGAGCAGTTCTTC.

The rearrangement links TRBV14 to TRBJ1-4, with unresolved D. Germline V gene lookup returns CDR1 SGHDN and CDR2 FVKESK. Trimming took off 6 bases at V and 6 bases at J, with 14 bases between the two ends. This CDR3 has 14 amino acids. CDR3 loop: CASSPTVLYEKLFF. CDR3 in DNA: TGTGCCAGCAGTCCCACGGTTCTTTATGAAAAACTGTTTTTT.

V and J are TRBV19 and TRBJ1-2; maybe TRBD1 (6 bases). Trimming left V 6 bases short and J 0 bases short, with 14 bases between. Germline V gene lookup returns CDR1 LNHDA and CDR2 SQIVND (reference sequence). This CDR3 has 15 amino acids. CDR3 sequence reads: CASRVTGPSNYGYTF. The CDR3 DNA is TGTGCCAGTAGGGTTACAGGGCCTTCTAACTATGGCTACACCTTC.